The T cell receptor (beta chain) described here comes from a study of monozygotic twins with inflammatory bowel disease. TCRdb reanalyzed the 5' RACE reads and collapses them to one entry per CDR3 protein, without DNA. The sample holds 200,000 to 250,000 distinct CDR3 sequences. The sample consisted of blood. This receptor was taken from a human donor with ulcerative colitis or Crohn's disease, or a healthy co-twin of an affected twin (not recorded which).

This CDR3 is CASSSTVEQFF. V and J are TRBV12-3 or TRBV12-4 and TRBJ2-1; lacking DNA, the TRBD1 call made by TCRdb goes unchecked. This CDR3 has 11 amino acids.